This TCR beta chain was recorded in a study of blood T cells in healthy people across ages. Alongside a J-beta primer mix, a sample-barcoded 5' primer served in a second PCR lasting roughly 6 to 11 cycles. TCRdb re-called the 5' RACE reads with MiXCR, one entry per CDR3 protein. The sample includes roughly 790,000 distinct CDR3 sequences, roughly two fifths of them seen just once. PBMCs were isolated at a quantity of at least 7 million per sample. With each sample, at least 6 micrograms of total RNA were extracted. This clonotype turned up a few times. There are 16 residues in the CDR3. The germline CDR1 and CDR2 sequences are MNHNY and SVGAGI (reference sequence). V was clipped by 4 bases and J by 6 bases; unmatched bases: 12.

Material for sequencing was blood. The clonotype originates from a woman aged 55-70 years in good health. The chain has TRBV6-6 and TRBJ2-3; 8 bases line up with TRBD2. This chain's CDR3 is CASSSGLAGSADTQYF. The CDR3 DNA reads TGTGCCAGCAGTTCGGGGTTAGCGGGGTCCGCGGATACGCAGTATTTT.